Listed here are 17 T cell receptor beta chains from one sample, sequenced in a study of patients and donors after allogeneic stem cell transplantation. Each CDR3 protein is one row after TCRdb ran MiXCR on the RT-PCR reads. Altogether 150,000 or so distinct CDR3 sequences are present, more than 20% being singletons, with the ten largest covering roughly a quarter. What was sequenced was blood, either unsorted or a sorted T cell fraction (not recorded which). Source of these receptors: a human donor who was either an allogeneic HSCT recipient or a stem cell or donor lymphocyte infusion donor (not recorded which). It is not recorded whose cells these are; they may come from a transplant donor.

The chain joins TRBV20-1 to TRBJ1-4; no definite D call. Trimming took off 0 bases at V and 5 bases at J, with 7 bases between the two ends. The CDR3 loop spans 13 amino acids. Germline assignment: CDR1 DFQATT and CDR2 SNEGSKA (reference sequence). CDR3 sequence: CSARDRKNEKLFF. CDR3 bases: TGCAGTGCTAGAGACAGAAAAAATGAAAAACTGTTTTTT.

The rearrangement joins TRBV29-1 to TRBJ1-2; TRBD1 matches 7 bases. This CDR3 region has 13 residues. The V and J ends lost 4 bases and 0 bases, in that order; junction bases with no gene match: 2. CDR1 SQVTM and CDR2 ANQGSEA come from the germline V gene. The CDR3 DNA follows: TGCAGCGTTGTGACAGGGCCTAACTATGGCTACACCTTC. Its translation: CSVVTGPNYGYTF.

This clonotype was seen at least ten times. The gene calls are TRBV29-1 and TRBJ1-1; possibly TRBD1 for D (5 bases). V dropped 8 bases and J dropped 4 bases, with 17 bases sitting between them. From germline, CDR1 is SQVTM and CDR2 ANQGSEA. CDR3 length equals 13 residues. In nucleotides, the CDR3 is TGCAGCCCTTCTCAGGGAACGGGCACTGAAGCTTTCTTT. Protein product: CSPSQGTGTEAFF.

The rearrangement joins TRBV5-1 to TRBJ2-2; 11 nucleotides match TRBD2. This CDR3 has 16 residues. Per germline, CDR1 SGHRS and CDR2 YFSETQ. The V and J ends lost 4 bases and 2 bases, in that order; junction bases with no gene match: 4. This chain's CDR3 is CASSQTSGVNTGELFF. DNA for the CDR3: TGCGCCAGCAGCCAGACTAGCGGGGTAAACACCGGGGAGCTGTTTTTT.

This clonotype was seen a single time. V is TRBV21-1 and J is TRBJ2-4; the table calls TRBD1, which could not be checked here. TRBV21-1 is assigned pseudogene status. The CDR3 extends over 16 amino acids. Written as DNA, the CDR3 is TGTGCCAGCAGGGCCGGACATCGTGCGGCCAAAAACATTCAGTACTTC. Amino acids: CASRAGHRAAKNIQYF.

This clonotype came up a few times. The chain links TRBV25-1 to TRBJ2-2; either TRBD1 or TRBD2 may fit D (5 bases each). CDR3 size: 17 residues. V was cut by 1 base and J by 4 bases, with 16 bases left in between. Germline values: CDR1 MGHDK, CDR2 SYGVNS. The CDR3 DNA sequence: TGTGCCAGCAGTGAATCGCCAGGGAGAACCCCCACCGGGGAGCTGTTTTTT. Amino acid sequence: CASSESPGRTPTGELFF.

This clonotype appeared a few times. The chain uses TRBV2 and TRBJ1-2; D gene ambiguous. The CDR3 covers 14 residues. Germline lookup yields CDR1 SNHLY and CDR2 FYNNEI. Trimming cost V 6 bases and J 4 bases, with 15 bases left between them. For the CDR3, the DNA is TGTGCCAGCAGGCGGATCTTTAACTTCTATGGCTACACCTTC. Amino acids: CASRRIFNFYGYTF. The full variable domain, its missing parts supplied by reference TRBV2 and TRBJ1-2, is EPEVTQTPSHQVTQMGQEVILRCVPISNHLYFYWYRQILGQKVEFLVSFYNNEISEKSEIFDDQFSVERPDGSNFTLKIRSTKLEDSAMYFCASRRIFNFYGYTFGSGTRLTVV.

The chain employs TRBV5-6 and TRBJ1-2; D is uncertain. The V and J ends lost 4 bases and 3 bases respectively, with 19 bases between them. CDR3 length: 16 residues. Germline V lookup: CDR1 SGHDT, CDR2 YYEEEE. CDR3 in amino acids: CASSGRRRPRDYGYTF. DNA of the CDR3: TGTGCCAGCAGCGGAAGAAGACGGCCTCGGGACTATGGCTACACCTTC.

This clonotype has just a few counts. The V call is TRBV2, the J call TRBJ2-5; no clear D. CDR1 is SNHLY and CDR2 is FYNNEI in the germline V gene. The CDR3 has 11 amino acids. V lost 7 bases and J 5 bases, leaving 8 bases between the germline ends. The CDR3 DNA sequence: TGTGCCAGCAACGTAGGGGAGACCCAGTACTTC. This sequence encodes CASNVGETQYF. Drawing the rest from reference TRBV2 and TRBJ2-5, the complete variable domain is EPEVTQTPSHQVTQMGQEVILRCVPISNHLYFYWYRQILGQKVEFLVSFYNNEISEKSEIFDDQFSVERPDGSNFTLKIRSTKLEDSAMYFCASNVGETQYFGPGTRLLVL.

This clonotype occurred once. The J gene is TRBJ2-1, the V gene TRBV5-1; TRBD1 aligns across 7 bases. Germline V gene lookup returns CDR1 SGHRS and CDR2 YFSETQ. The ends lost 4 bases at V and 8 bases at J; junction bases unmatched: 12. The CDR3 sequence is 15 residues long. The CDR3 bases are TGCGCCAGCAGCAGACAGGGCCAATCGAACGATGAGCAGTTCTTC. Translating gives CASSRQGQSNDEQFF.

CDR3 region: CSASQDQQFNQPQHF. The CDR3 DNA reads as TGCAGTGCTAGCCAGGACCAACAATTCAATCAGCCCCAGCATTTT. The chain recombines TRBV20-1 with TRBJ1-5; the D is unclear. The V end was cut by 3 bases, the J end by 3 bases, with 15 bases between. The CDR3 runs to 15 residues. CDR1 and CDR2 from the germline V gene are DFQATT and SNEGSKA (reference sequence).

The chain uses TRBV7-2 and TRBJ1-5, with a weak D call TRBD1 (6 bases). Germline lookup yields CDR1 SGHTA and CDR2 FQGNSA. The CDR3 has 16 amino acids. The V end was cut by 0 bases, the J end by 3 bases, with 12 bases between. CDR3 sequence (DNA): TGTGCCAGCAGCTTAGCGGGGGGCAGGACCAATCAGCCCCAGCATTTT. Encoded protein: CASSLAGGRTNQPQHF.

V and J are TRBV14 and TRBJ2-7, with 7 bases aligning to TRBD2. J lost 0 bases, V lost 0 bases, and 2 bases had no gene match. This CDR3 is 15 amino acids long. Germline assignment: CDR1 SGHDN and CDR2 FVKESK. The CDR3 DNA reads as TGTGCCAGCAGCCAAGACCGGGGGGTCTCCTACGAGCAGTACTTC. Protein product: CASSQDRGVSYEQYF.

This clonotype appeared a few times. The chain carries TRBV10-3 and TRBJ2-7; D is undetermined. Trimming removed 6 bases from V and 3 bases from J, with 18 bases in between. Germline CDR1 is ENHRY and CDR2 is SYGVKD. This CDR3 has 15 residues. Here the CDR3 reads CAIRQAISTHYEQYF. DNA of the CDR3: TGTGCCATCAGGCAGGCAATTTCTACACACTACGAGCAGTACTTC.

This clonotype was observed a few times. The CDR3 loop is CSVPLYDRAGNTIYF. CDR3 nucleotide sequence: TGCAGCGTTCCTCTTTATGACAGGGCTGGAAACACCATATATTTT. V is TRBV29-1 and J is TRBJ1-3; the match to TRBD1 covers 7 bases. Trimming cost V 5 bases and J 2 bases; bases outside gene matches: 9. Per the germline V gene, CDR1 is SQVTM and CDR2 is ANQGSEA. The CDR3 runs to 15 residues.

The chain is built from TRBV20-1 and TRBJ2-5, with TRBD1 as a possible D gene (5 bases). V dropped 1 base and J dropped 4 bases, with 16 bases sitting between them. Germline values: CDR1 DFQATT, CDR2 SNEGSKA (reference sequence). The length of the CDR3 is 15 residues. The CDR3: CSARAWAGYRETQYF. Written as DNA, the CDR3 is TGCAGTGCTAGAGCTTGGGCAGGGTATCGAGAGACCCAGTACTTC.

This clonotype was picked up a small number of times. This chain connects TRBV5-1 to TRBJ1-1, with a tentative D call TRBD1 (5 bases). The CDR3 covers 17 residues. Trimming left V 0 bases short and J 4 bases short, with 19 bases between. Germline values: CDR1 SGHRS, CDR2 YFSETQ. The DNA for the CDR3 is TGCGCCAGCAGCTTGGAGTGGGTCCAGGGAGGTACCACTGAAGCTTTCTTT. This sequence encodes CASSLEWVQGGTTEAFF.